The subject of this entry is one T cell receptor (beta chain). This record belongs to a study of blood T cell repertoires in COVID-19. At the level of the study: PBMCs, B-cell-depleted T cells, or T cells provided the cDNA or gDNA that made up the material.

Original handling: Researchers report that nucleated cell counts were estimated from reference gene primer amplification. The assay was immunoSEQ multiplex PCR, and TCRdb's table has in-frame clones only and misses some. Clone size and the V and J calls come from that table; the DNA yielded D and trimming. The table includes about 210,000 clones, 80% to 90% detected once. The V and J ends lost 8 bases and 4 bases, in that order; junction bases with no gene match: 5. This CDR3 has 13 residues. Specimen: peripheral blood. The rearrangement joins TRBV12-3 or TRBV12-4 to TRBJ2-1; the match to TRBD2 covers 7 bases. This clonotype originated in a man in his sixties who had recovered from COVID-19. DNA of the CDR3: TGTGCCAGCGAGGCTAGCGGTTACAATGAGCAGTTCTTC. Translated, it gives CASEASGYNEQFF.